The 10 T cell receptor beta chains given below trace back to one sample, sequenced in a study of cytomegalovirus exposure and HLA in healthy donors. With 60 Vbeta and 13 Jbeta primers, the PCR was carried out. Assay: immunoSEQ multiplex PCR; the TCRdb copy retains only in-frame clones and omits some. The sample shows more than 110,000 clones, roughly 80% of them seen only once. Source material: PBMCs. The receptors shown here come from a female donor in good health and CMV-seronegative.

The rearrangement links TRBV2 to TRBJ2-5; 8 bases map to TRBD1. The CDR3 covers 13 residues. Germline-derived CDR1 and CDR2 are SNHLY and FYNNEI. V was clipped by 4 bases and J by 7 bases; unmatched bases: 5. DNA of the CDR3: TGTGCCAGCAGTGCGGACAGGGTCGGGACCCAGTACTTC. Its translation: CASSADRVGTQYF.

CDR3 DNA sequence: TGTGCCAGCGCAAGGGGGGCCAAAAACATTCAGTACTTC. This gives the protein CASARGAKNIQYF. The V call is TRBV6-5, the J call TRBJ2-4; TRBD1 is a possible D gene (6 bases). V lost 8 bases, J lost 1 base, and 9 bases lay in between. Looked up from germline, CDR1 is MNHEY and CDR2 is SVGAGI. The CDR3 totals 13 residues.

CDR3 bases: TGTGCCAGCAGGAAGACAGGGGCCCAGGGCTATGGCTACACCTTC. As protein: CASRKTGAQGYGYTF. The chain joins TRBV6-5 to TRBJ1-2; TRBD1 agrees at 8 bases. With 6 bases clipped from V and 4 bases from J, the junction kept 10 bases outside the gene matches. Germline V lookup: CDR1 MNHEY, CDR2 SVGAGI. The CDR3 sequence is 15 residues long.

The V and J genes are TRBV7-9 and TRBJ2-1; the match to TRBD2 covers 12 bases. In germline, CDR1 is SEHNR, CDR2 FQNEAQ (reference sequence). The CDR3 covers 16 residues. The junction had 3 bases not matched to a gene; V was cut back by 5 bases and J by 1 base. CDR3 in DNA: TGTGCCAGCAGCCTCCTAGCGGGAGGGTCCTACAATGAGCAGTTCTTC. This sequence encodes CASSLLAGGSYNEQFF. The full variable domain, in which reference TRBV7-9 and TRBJ2-1 provide the parts outside the CDR3, is DTGVSQNPRHKITKRGQNVTFRCDPISEHNRLYWYRQTLGQGPEFLTYFQNEAQLEKSRLLSDRFSAERPKGSFSTLEIQRTEQGDSAMYLCASSLLAGGSYNEQFFGPGTRLTVL.

The rearrangement links TRBV2 to TRBJ1-2; D may be TRBD1 (6 bases). CDR3 length: 15 residues. V was cut by 8 bases and J by 4 bases, with 20 bases left in between. The germline gives CDR1 SNHLY, CDR2 FYNNEI. CDR3 in DNA: TGTGCCAGCGGTTTATTCGACGGACAGCCCTATGGCTACACCTTC. This codes for CASGLFDGQPYGYTF.

The V call is TRBV5-1, the J call TRBJ2-1; TRBD2 agrees at 7 bases. The CDR3 has 15 residues. Germline assignment: CDR1 SGHRS and CDR2 YFSETQ. Losses at the gene ends were 0 bases for V and 7 bases for J; bases not matched to a gene: 7. The CDR3 protein is CASSLAAGYENEQFF. CDR3 DNA: TGCGCCAGCAGCTTGGCAGCGGGGTACGAGAATGAGCAGTTCTTC.

V and J are TRBV5-4 and TRBJ1-2, with 9 bases fitting TRBD1. The V and J ends lost 5 bases and 7 bases, in that order; junction bases with no gene match: 15. From germline, CDR1 is SGHNT and CDR2 YYREEE (reference sequence). There are 16 residues in the CDR3. CDR3 DNA sequence: TGTGCCAGCAGTTATCTATCGGGACAGGGCATGGGTGGCTACACCTTC. This sequence encodes CASSYLSGQGMGGYTF.

The chain joins TRBV10-1 to TRBJ2-7; D might be TRBD1 (6 bases). The CDR3 covers 12 residues. V gave up 5 bases and J gave up 2 bases, with 7 bases separating them. Germline CDR1 WNHNN, CDR2 SYGVQD (reference sequence). The DNA of the CDR3 is TGCGCCAGCAGTAGGGGGACCTACGAGCAGTACTTC. It codes for CASSRGTYEQYF.

The rearrangement joins TRBV4-2 to TRBJ2-7; maybe TRBD1 (6 bases). Germline V gives CDR1 LGHNA, CDR2 YNFKEQ. This CDR3 has 17 amino acids. Trimming took 0 bases from V and 3 from J, leaving 18 bases between them. The CDR3 sequence is CASSQDSTGLVDYEQYF. In DNA form, the CDR3 reads TGTGCCAGCAGCCAAGACTCGACAGGTCTTGTCGACTACGAGCAGTACTTC.

This chain uses TRBV30 with TRBJ2-7, with a possible D match to TRBD1 (11 bases). V lost 3 bases and J lost 2, with 38 bases in between. Per the germline V gene, CDR1 is GTSNPN and CDR2 is SVGIG (reference sequence). The CDR3 loop spans 22 amino acids. The CDR3 bases are TGTGCCTGGAGGGTTGGGGGGACAGGGGGAGCTAGCGGGAGTTGGTCCACCTACGAGCAGTACTTC. It encodes CAWRVGGTGGASGSWSTYEQYF.